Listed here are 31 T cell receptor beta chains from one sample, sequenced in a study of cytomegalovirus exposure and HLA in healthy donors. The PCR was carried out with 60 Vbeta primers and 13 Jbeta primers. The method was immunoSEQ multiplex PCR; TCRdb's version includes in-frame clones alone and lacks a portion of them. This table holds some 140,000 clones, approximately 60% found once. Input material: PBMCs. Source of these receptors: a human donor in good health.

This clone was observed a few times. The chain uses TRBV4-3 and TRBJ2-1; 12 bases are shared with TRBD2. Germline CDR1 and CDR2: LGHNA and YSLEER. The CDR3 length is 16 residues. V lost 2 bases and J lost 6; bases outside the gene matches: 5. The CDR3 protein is CASSQLLAGGSNEQFF. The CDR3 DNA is TGCGCCAGCAGCCAATTACTAGCGGGAGGTTCCAATGAGCAGTTCTTC.

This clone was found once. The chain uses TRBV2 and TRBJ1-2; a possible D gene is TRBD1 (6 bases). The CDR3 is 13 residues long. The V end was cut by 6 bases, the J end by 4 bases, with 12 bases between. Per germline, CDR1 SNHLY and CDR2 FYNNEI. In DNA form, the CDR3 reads TGTGCCAGCAGCCCGGGGGGCGCCTATGGCTACACCTTC. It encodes CASSPGGAYGYTF.

The CDR3 spells CASSHNDFEEQYF. In DNA, the CDR3 is TGTGCCAGCAGCCACAATGACTTTGAGGAGCAGTACTTC. The rearrangement joins TRBV28 to TRBJ2-7; D unresolved. The CDR3 consists of 13 residues. V was shortened by 6 bases and J by 7 bases, with 16 bases between the two germline ends. Germline V gives CDR1 MDHEN, CDR2 SYDVKM.

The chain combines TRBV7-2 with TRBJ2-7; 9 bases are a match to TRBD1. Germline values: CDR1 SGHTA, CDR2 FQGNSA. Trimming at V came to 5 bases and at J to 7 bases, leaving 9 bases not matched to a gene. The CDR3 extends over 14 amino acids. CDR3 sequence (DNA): TGTGCCAGCAGCCCCCGGGACAGGGATTGGGAGCAGTACTTC. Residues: CASSPRDRDWEQYF.

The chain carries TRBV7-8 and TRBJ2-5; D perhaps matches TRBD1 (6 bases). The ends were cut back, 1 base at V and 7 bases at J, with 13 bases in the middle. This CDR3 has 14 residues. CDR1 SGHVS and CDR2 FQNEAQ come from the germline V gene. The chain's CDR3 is CASSLDPQGRTQYF. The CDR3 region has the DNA TGTGCCAGCAGCTTAGATCCACAGGGTCGGACCCAGTACTTC.

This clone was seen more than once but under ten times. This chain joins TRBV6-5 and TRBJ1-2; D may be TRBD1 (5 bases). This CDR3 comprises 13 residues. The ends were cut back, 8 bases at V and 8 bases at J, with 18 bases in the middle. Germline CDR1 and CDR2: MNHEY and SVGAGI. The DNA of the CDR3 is TGTGCCAGCTCCACGCGGGGGGTCAGAGGCTACACCTTC. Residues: CASSTRGVRGYTF.

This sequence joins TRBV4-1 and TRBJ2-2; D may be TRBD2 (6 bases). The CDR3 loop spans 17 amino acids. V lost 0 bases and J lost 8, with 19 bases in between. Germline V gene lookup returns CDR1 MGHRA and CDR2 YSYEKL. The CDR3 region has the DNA TGCGCCAGCAGCCAAGAAGGGGCGGGGCGGCCAGGGGGGGAGCTGTTTTTT. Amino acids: CASSQEGAGRPGGELFF.

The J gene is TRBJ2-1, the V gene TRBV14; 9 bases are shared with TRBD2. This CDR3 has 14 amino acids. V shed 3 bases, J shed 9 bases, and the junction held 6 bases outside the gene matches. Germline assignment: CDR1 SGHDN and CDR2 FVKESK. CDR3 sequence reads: CASSHSSGIGEQFF. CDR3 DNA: TGTGCCAGCAGCCACTCTAGCGGGATCGGTGAGCAGTTCTTC.

DNA of the CDR3: TGTGCCATCAGAACAGGGGGCGCGGTGTCCAATGAGCAGTTCTTC. Translated: CAIRTGGAVSNEQFF. The chain uses TRBV10-3 and TRBJ2-1, with 9 nucleotides matching TRBD1. V gave up 6 bases and J gave up 6 bases; unmatched junction bases: 9. In germline, CDR1 is ENHRY, CDR2 SYGVKD. CDR3 length: 15 residues.

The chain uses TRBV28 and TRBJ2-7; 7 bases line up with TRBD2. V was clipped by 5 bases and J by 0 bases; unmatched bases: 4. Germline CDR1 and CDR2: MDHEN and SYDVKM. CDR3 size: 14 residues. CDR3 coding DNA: TGTGCCAGCAGTGAGGGAGGGCGCTCCTACGAGCAGTACTTC. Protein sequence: CASSEGGRSYEQYF.

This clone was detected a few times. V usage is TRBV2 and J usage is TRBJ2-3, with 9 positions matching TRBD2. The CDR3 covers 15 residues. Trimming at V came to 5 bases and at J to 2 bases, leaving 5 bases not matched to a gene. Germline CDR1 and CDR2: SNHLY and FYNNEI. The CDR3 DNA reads TGTGCCAGCAGTCGACTAGCGGAGTCCACAGATACGCAGTATTTT. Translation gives CASSRLAESTDTQYF.

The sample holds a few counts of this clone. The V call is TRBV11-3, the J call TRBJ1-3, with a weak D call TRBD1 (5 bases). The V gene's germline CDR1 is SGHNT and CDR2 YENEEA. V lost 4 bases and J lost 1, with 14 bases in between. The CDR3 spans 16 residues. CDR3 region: CASSSRDFWSGNTIYF. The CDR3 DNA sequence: TGTGCCAGCAGCTCCCGGGACTTTTGGTCTGGAAACACCATATATTTT.

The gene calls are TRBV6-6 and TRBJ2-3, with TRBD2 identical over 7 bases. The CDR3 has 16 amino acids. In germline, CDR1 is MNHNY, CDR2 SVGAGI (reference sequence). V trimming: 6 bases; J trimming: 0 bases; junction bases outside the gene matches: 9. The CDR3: CASSPAGSTSTDTQYF. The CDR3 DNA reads TGTGCCAGCAGCCCAGCGGGGAGCACTAGCACAGATACGCAGTATTTT.

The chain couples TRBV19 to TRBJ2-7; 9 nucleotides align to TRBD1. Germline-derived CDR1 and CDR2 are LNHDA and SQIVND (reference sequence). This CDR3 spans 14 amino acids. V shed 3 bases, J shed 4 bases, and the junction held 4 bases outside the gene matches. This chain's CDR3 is CASSIEDRGYEQYF. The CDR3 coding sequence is TGTGCCAGTAGTATTGAAGACAGGGGGTACGAGCAGTACTTC.

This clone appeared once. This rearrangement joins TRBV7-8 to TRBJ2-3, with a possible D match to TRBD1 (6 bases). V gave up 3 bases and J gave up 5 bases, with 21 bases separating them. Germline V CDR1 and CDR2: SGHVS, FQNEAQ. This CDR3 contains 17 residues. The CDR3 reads CASSLTRFWGQVDTQYF. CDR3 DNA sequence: TGTGCCAGCAGCTTGACCCGCTTCTGGGGGCAGGTAGATACGCAGTATTTT.

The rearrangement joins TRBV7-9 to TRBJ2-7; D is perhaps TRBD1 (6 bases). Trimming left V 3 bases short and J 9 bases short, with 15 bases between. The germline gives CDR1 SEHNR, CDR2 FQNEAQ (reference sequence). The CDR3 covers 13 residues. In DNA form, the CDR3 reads TGTGCCAGCAGCTTCGGGACACCCCCAGGGCAGTACTTC. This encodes CASSFGTPPGQYF.

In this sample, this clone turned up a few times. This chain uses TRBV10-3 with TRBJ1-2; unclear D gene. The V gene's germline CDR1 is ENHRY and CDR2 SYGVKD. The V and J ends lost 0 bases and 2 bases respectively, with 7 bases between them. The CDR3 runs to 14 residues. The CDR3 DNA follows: TGTGCCATCAGTGAGTCGGAGGGAAACTATGGCTACACCTTC. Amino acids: CAISESEGNYGYTF.

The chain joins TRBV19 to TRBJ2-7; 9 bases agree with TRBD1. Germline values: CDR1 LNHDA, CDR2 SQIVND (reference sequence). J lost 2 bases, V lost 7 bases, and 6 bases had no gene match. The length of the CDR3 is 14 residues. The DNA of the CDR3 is TGTGCCAGTACCTCGGGACAGGGAACCTACGAGCAGTACTTC. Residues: CASTSGQGTYEQYF.

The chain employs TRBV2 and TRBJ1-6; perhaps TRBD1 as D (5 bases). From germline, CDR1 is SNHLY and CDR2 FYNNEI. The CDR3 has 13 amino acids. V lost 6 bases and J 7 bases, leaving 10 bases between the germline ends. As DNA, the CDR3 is TGTGCCAGCAGCTTGACAGAGAATTCACCCCTCCACTTT. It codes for CASSLTENSPLHF.

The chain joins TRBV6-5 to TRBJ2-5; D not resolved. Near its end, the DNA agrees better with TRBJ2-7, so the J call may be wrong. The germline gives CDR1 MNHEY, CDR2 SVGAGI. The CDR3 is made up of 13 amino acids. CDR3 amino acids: CASSYTANYEQYF. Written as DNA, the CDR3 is TGTGCCAGCAGTTACACGGCAAACTACGAGCAGTACTTC.

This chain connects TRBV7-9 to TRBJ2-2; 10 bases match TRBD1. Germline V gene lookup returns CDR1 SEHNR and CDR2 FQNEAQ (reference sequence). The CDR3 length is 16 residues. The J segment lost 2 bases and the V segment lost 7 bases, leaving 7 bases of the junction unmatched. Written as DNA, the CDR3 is TGTGCCAGCAACGCCGGGACAGGGGTTAACACCGGGGAGCTGTTTTTT. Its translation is CASNAGTGVNTGELFF.

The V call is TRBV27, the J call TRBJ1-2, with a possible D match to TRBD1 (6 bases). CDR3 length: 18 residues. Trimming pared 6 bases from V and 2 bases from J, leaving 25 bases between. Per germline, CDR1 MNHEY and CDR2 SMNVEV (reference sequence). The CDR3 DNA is TGTGCCAGCAGCGGGTTCCGGGACACTACCCGAATGAACTATGGCTACACCTTC. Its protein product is CASSGFRDTTRMNYGYTF.

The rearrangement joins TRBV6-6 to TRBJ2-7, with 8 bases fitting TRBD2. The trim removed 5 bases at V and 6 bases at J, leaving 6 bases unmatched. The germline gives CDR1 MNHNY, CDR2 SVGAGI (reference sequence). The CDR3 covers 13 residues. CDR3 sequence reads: CASSTPREGEQYF. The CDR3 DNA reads TGTGCCAGCAGTACCCCCCGGGAGGGCGAGCAGTACTTC.

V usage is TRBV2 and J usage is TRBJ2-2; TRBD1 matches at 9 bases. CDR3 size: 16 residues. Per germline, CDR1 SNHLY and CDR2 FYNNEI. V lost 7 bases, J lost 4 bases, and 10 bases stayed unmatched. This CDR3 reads CASKTGTGITTGELFF. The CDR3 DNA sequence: TGTGCCAGCAAGACCGGGACAGGGATAACCACCGGGGAGCTGTTTTTT. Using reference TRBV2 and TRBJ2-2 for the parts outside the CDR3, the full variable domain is EPEVTQTPSHQVTQMGQEVILRCVPISNHLYFYWYRQILGQKVEFLVSFYNNEISEKSEIFDDQFSVERPDGSNFTLKIRSTKLEDSAMYFCASKTGTGITTGELFFGEGSRLTVL.

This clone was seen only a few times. The CDR3 sequence: CASSFDMSNQPQHF. CDR3 coding DNA: TGTGCCAGCAGTTTCGACATGAGCAATCAGCCCCAGCATTTT. The gene calls are TRBV27 and TRBJ1-5; D is uncertain. Per germline, CDR1 MNHEY and CDR2 SMNVEV (reference sequence). The CDR3 is made up of 14 amino acids. V lost 3 bases to trimming and J lost 1 base, with 7 bases between them.

This chain's CDR3 is CAISELGAVGEKLFF. CDR3 sequence (DNA): TGTGCCATCAGTGAGTTGGGGGCAGTGGGTGAAAAACTGTTTTTT. The chain carries TRBV10-3 and TRBJ1-4, with D tentatively TRBD1 (6 bases). This CDR3 contains 15 residues. Germline-derived CDR1 and CDR2 are ENHRY and SYGVKD. V was pared by 1 base and J by 7 bases, with 13 bases between.

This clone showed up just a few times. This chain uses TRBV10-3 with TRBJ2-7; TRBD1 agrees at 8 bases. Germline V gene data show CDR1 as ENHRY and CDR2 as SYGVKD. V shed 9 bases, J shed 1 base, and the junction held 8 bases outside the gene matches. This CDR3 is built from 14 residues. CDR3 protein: CAIRPGQESYEQYF. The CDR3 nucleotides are TGTGCCATTCGACCGGGACAGGAATCCTACGAGCAGTACTTC.

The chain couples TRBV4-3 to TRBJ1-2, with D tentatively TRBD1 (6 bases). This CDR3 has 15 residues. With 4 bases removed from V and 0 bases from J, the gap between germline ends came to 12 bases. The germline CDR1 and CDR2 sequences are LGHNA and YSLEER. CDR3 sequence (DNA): TGCGCCAGCAGCCCTTACCGGACAGCTAACTATGGCTACACCTTC. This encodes CASSPYRTANYGYTF.

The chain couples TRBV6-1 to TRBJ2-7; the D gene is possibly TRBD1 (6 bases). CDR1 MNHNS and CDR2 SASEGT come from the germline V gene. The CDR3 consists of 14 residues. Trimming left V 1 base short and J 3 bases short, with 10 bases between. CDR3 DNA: TGTGCCAGCAGTGAAGGTAGGGGGATCTACGAGCAGTACTTC. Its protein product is CASSEGRGIYEQYF.

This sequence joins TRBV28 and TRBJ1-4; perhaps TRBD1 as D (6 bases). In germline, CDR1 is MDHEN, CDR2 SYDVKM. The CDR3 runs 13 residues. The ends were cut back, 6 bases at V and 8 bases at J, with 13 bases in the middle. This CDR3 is CASSLDSGEKLFF. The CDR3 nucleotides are TGTGCCAGCAGCTTGGACAGCGGCGAAAAACTGTTTTTT.

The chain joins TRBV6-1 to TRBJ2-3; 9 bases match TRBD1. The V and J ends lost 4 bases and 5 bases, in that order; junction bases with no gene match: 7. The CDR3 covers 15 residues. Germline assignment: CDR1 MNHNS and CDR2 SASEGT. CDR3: CASSAGDRVIDTQYF. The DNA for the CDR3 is TGTGCCAGCAGTGCAGGGGACAGGGTCATAGATACGCAGTATTTT.